These 5 T cell receptor beta chains were all obtained from the same sample, sequenced in a study of blood T cell repertoires in COVID-19 (dated by TCRdb to between 2020 and 2021). Receptor libraries were prepared by the immunoSEQ multiplex PCR assay. In TCRdb, the immuneACCESS table is reduced to in-frame sequences with V and J assigned. These tables do not hold every clone; where another copy was compared, an unresolved V gene accounts for under half, and the others remain unexplained. Present in this sample are some 200,000 clones, nearly 90% of which were seen just once. The biggest ten clones account for about an eighth of the sample. Sequencing input: peripheral blood. These TCRs come from a woman under 30 who had recovered from COVID-19.

The CDR3 is CARAGGPVYEQFF. As DNA, the CDR3 is TGTGCCAGAGCGGGAGGGCCAGTCTATGAGCAGTTCTTC. The chain joins TRBV7-9 to TRBJ2-1; 10 nucleotides align to TRBD2. V was pared by 9 bases and J by 8 bases, with 7 bases of the junction left unmatched. The germline CDR1 and CDR2 sequences are SEHNR and FQNEAQ (reference sequence). The CDR3 has 13 amino acids.

This chain links TRBV19 with TRBJ1-1, with D unresolved. The CDR3 loop spans 14 amino acids. V lost 5 bases, J lost 4 bases, and 14 bases lay in between. Germline CDR1 is LNHDA and CDR2 is SQIVND (reference sequence). The CDR3 DNA sequence: TGTGCCAGTAGTGGAACAGCTGGGCTCACTGAAGCTTTCTTT. The encoded protein is CASSGTAGLTEAFF. The variable domain in full, completed from reference TRBV19 and TRBJ1-1, reads DGGITQSPKYLFRKEGQNVTLSCEQNLNHDAMYWYRQDPGQGLRLIYYSQIVNDFQKGDIAEGYSVSREKKESFPLTVTSAQKNPTAFYLCASSGTAGLTEAFFGQGTRLTVV.

V is TRBV10-3 and J is TRBJ2-1; 9 bases map to TRBD2. The CDR3 is 15 residues long. With 8 bases clipped from V and 7 bases from J, the junction kept 12 bases outside the gene matches. Germline assignment: CDR1 ENHRY and CDR2 SYGVKD. The CDR3 is CAIGWREGGINEQFF. DNA for the CDR3: TGTGCCATCGGTTGGCGGGAGGGGGGGATAAATGAGCAGTTCTTC.

CDR3 in DNA: TGTGCCGGAAATAGGGGGATGCGTGAAAAACTGTTTTTT. Translation gives CAGNRGMREKLFF. The chain joins TRBV30 to TRBJ1-4, with D possibly being TRBD1 (6 bases). This CDR3 has 13 amino acids. The V end lost 8 bases, the J end lost 7 bases, and 17 bases lay between the germline ends. The germline V gene has CDR1 GTSNPN and CDR2 SVGIG (reference sequence).

The chain is built from TRBV5-1 and TRBJ2-5, with TRBD1 as a possible D gene (5 bases). V lost 1 base to trimming and J lost 1 base, with 11 bases between them. The CDR3 contains 15 residues. Germline lookup yields CDR1 SGHRS and CDR2 YFSETQ. This CDR3 is CASSLSPGPQETQYF. The CDR3 DNA follows: TGCGCCAGCAGCTTGTCCCCAGGGCCCCAAGAGACCCAGTACTTC. The variable domain in full, completed from reference TRBV5-1 and TRBJ2-5, reads KAGVTQTPRYLIKTRGQQVTLSCSPISGHRSVSWYQQTPGQGLQFLFEYFSETQRNKGNFPGRFSGRQFSNSRSEMNVSTLELGDSALYLCASSLSPGPQETQYFGPGTRLLVL.